This paragraph covers one T cell receptor beta chain sequence. These data are taken from a study of technical replicates of blood from a few donors. The germline V gene encodes CDR1 SGHRS and CDR2 YFSETQ. After removal of 3 bases from V and 5 bases from J, the junction contained 6 bases not matched to a gene. This CDR3 is 14 amino acids long. Repertoires were generated with immunoSEQ multiplex PCR, while TCRdb's copy carries only in-frame clones and drops some. The table shows some 74,000 clones, with over 75% occurring only once. The V gene is TRBV5-1, the J gene TRBJ2-3, with 7 bases aligning to TRBD2. The source material was T cells isolated from PBMCs. The receptor comes from a human donor in good health. The CDR3 DNA follows: TGCGCCAGCAGCTCCAGAACTAGCGTAGATACGCAGTATTTT. Protein sequence: CASSSRTSVDTQYF.